This TCR beta chain is from a study of blood T cell repertoires in COVID-19. CDR1 is MNHNS and CDR2 is SASEGT in the germline V gene. V shed 4 bases, J shed 4 bases, and the junction held 7 bases outside the gene matches. The CDR3 extends over 17 amino acids. Using immunoSEQ multiplex PCR, the repertoire was profiled, and TCRdb retains in-frame clones only, with some absent. The repertoire includes hundreds of thousands of clones, about 79% of them detected once, and 8.9% sits in the top ten. The genes are TRBV6-1 and TRBJ2-6, with 10 bases aligning to TRBD1. Sample: peripheral blood. The receptor was isolated from an elderly man with acute or convalescent COVID-19. This chain's CDR3 is CASSGPGQGTGANVLTF. In DNA, the CDR3 is TGTGCCAGCAGTGGCCCGGGACAGGGGACGGGGGCCAACGTCCTGACTTTC.